The present TCR beta chain was sequenced within a study of blood T cell repertoires in COVID-19. The wider study: Collection of acute and convalescent COVID-19 samples took place in the United States, Italy and Spain. PBMCs, B-cell-depleted T cells, or T cells were the source of the cDNA or gDNA that made up the material.

Original handling: Estimation of nucleated cell counts relied on the amplification of reference gene primers. Only in-frame clones appear in the TCRdb table, and some are missing; sequencing was by immunoSEQ multiplex PCR. V and J calls and clone size come straight from that table; D and trimming were deduced from the DNA. The data contain some 360,000 clones, about 89% of them singletons. The CDR3 runs 14 residues. Trimming shortened V by 8 bases and J by 8 bases, and 18 bases separated the two germline ends. Germline CDR1 and CDR2: LGHDT and YNNKEL (reference sequence). Seattle cases were enrolled at active infection and followed longitudinally.

Sequencing was carried out using peripheral blood. The source of this sequence is a woman aged 60 to 75 with COVID-19, enrolled during active disease. The genes are TRBV3-1 (or the pseudogene TRBV3-2) and TRBJ1-4; tentative D call: TRBD1 (5 bases). CDR3 amino acids: CASGAGSSGEKLFF. DNA for the CDR3: TGTGCCAGCGGGGCGGGGTCAAGTGGGGAAAAACTGTTTTTT.